Below are 13 T cell receptor beta chains sequenced from a single sample in a study of blood T cell repertoires in COVID-19. Method: immunoSEQ multiplex PCR; TCRdb's copy keeps in-frame clones and lacks some. This repertoire shows 70,000 to 90,000 clones, approximately 88% found once; its top ten account for over 35%. Sequenced input: peripheral blood. These receptor sequences come from a human donor in a cohort sampled during active COVID-19.

CDR3 nucleotides: TGTGCCATCAGTGAAGGCGGGAAAACAGATACGCAGTATTTT. Protein product: CAISEGGKTDTQYF. This rearrangement joins TRBV10-3 to TRBJ2-3; D may be TRBD2 (6 bases). This CDR3 has 14 amino acids. V dropped 3 bases and J dropped 3 bases, with 10 bases sitting between them. CDR1 and CDR2 from the germline V gene are ENHRY and SYGVKD.

The chain is built from TRBV28 and TRBJ1-5; D gene unclear. The germline gives CDR1 MDHEN, CDR2 SYDVKM. CDR3 size: 12 residues. Trimming pared 4 bases from V and 6 bases from J, leaving 7 bases between. The CDR3 DNA sequence: TGTGCCAGCAGTTCAGGAGGTCAGCCCCAGCATTTT. Its protein is CASSSGGQPQHF.

The rearrangement uses TRBV5-5 and TRBJ1-1, with D hard to call. Deletions cut 3 bases from V and 1 base from J, with 16 bases between. The CDR3 length is 16 residues. CDR1 and CDR2 (germline): SGHKS, YYEKEE (reference sequence). The CDR3 loop reads CASSYTLGVKNTEAFF. The CDR3 region has the DNA TGTGCCAGCAGCTACACCCTGGGAGTAAAGAACACTGAAGCTTTCTTT.

The CDR3 loop is CASSLGGAGLVANEQFF. The CDR3 coding sequence is TGTGCCAGCAGCTTGGGTGGGGCAGGACTAGTCGCTAATGAGCAGTTCTTC. The chain carries TRBV5-4 and TRBJ2-1, with TRBD2 identical over 7 bases. V trimming: 0 bases; J trimming: 7 bases; junction bases outside the gene matches: 13. The germline V gene has CDR1 SGHNT and CDR2 YYREEE (reference sequence). The CDR3 contains 17 residues.

The chain combines TRBV7-9 with TRBJ1-1, with D possibly matching TRBD1 (6 bases). Germline values: CDR1 SEHNR, CDR2 FQNEAQ (reference sequence). Between the trimmed V and J ends, which lost 5 bases and 10 bases, there was a span of 14 bases. This CDR3 spans 12 amino acids. CDR3 coding DNA: TGTGCCAGCAGCGTGGACAGCCAGACAGCTTTCTTT. Amino acids: CASSVDSQTAFF.

This chain uses TRBV2 with TRBJ2-5, with D possibly being TRBD2 (7 bases). The CDR3 spans 13 residues. Germline V gene sequence: CDR1 SNHLY, CDR2 FYNNEI. The V end was cut by 8 bases, the J end by 4 bases, with 14 bases between. CDR3 amino acids: CASSLGGLETQYF. The DNA of the CDR3 is TGTGCCAGCTCCCTGGGGGGGCTAGAGACCCAGTACTTC.

The rearrangement joins TRBV7-2 to TRBJ2-3; D remains unclear. The CDR3 runs to 12 residues. CDR1 SGHTA and CDR2 FQGNSA come from the germline V gene. Trimming pared 2 bases from V and 2 bases from J, leaving 2 bases between. The CDR3 nucleotides are TGTGCCAGCAGCTTATACACAGATACGCAGTATTTT. Encoded protein: CASSLYTDTQYF.

The V and J genes are TRBV5-1 and TRBJ2-1; TRBD1 is a possible D gene (6 bases). The germline V gene encodes CDR1 SGHRS and CDR2 YFSETQ. The V end was cut by 4 bases, the J end by 2 bases, with 13 bases between. CDR3 length: 15 amino acids. The CDR3: CASSRTGTTYNEQFF. CDR3 bases: TGCGCCAGCAGCCGGACCGGGACAACCTACAATGAGCAGTTCTTC.

J is TRBJ2-7 and V is TRBV5-4; D is unclear. V gave up 2 bases and J gave up 5 bases, with 5 bases separating them. The CDR3 totals 11 residues. Germline V gene lookup returns CDR1 SGHNT and CDR2 YYREEE (reference sequence). This CDR3 is CASSFNNEQYF. In nucleotides, the CDR3 is TGTGCCAGCAGCTTTAACAACGAGCAGTACTTC.

The J gene is TRBJ2-7, the V gene TRBV6-5; D call uncertain. Deletions cut 7 bases from V and 1 base from J, with 11 bases between. CDR3 length: 13 residues. Germline lookup yields CDR1 MNHEY and CDR2 SVGAGI. The CDR3 coding sequence is TGTGCCAGCACCAGAGACAATTCCTACGAGCAGTACTTC. Protein product: CASTRDNSYEQYF.

The chain carries TRBV4-3 and TRBJ2-7; weak D call: TRBD2 (7 bases). Germline CDR1 LGHNA, CDR2 YSLEER. The V end was cut by 1 base, the J end by 6 bases, with 13 bases between. There are 14 residues in the CDR3. This CDR3 is CASSQVAGAGEQYF. The CDR3 bases are TGCGCCAGCAGCCAAGTTGCGGGGGCGGGCGAGCAGTACTTC.

This clone was observed a few times. V usage is TRBV6-5 and J usage is TRBJ1-1, with D perhaps TRBD1 (5 bases). In germline, CDR1 is MNHEY, CDR2 SVGAGI. The CDR3 consists of 13 residues. Trimming shortened V by 6 bases and J by 0 bases, and 8 bases separated the two germline ends. The CDR3 sequence: CASRRTLNTEAFF. The CDR3 DNA is TGTGCCAGCAGAAGGACATTGAACACTGAAGCTTTCTTT.

There are a few counts of this clone. This sequence joins TRBV12-5 and TRBJ1-5, with 10 bases that match TRBD1. The CDR3 loop spans 13 amino acids. Germline V lookup: CDR1 LGHNT, CDR2 FRNRAP. Trimming cost V 6 bases and J 6 bases; bases outside gene matches: 2. The CDR3 nucleotides are TGTGCTAGTGGCCGGACAGGGGGTCAGCCCCAGCATTTT. Amino acid sequence: CASGRTGGQPQHF.